This TCR beta chain appears in the sequencing data of a study of beta chain features in type 1 diabetes. Background on the study: What patients shared with healthy donors was a similar profile of age, gender and cell yields.

The isolated RNA, all of it, was reverse transcribed, so expressed TCRB transcripts were what got sequenced. The assay was immunoSEQ multiplex PCR, and TCRdb's table has in-frame clones only and misses some. The data contain about 160,000 clones, 7.5% to 9.5% of them seen just once; the ten biggest clones take up approximately 2.3%. The study's findings and limits: All four CD4+ subsets from Type 1 diabetes patients carried moderately but significantly shorter TCRB CDR3s.

Worth noting for this clone: Its antigen is undetermined. The same CDR3 arises from other DNA sequences in this sample as well.

The CDR3 extends over 13 amino acids. After removal of 2 bases from V and 6 bases from J, the junction contained 4 bases not matched to a gene. Per the germline V gene, CDR1 is SGHRS and CDR2 is YFSETQ. Sampling consisted of one heparinised blood draw per donor, averaging approximately 120 mL. Markers CD45RO/CCR7/CD25/CD127/CD95/CD27 served to sort CD4+ naive, central memory, regulatory and stem cell-like memory cells. The clonotype comes from a woman aged 18-29 years in good health. This chain uses TRBV5-1 with TRBJ2-7; 8 bases map to TRBD1. Sequenced material: central memory CD4+ T cells from blood. The CDR3 sequence is CASSLGQGGEQYF. The CDR3 region has the DNA TGCGCCAGCAGCTTAGGACAGGGCGGCGAGCAGTACTTC.